The 27 T cell receptor beta chains below come from one sample, sequenced in a study of blood T cells in healthy people across ages. Combining a sample-barcoded 5' primer with a J-beta primer mix, a second PCR ran for about 7 to 11 cycles. TCRdb fed the 5' RACE reads into MiXCR, producing one record per CDR3 protein. The data hold around 1,500,000 distinct CDR3 sequences, with about 28% observed a single time. Sequenced sample: blood. These TCRs come from a woman aged 25-40 years in good health.

This clonotype was detected a few times. The J gene is TRBJ2-1, the V gene TRBV30; 8 positions match TRBD1. The CDR3 has 15 amino acids. Germline V gene data show CDR1 as GTSNPN and CDR2 as SVGIG (reference sequence). The J segment lost 6 bases and the V segment lost 7 bases, leaving 14 bases of the junction unmatched. Written as DNA, the CDR3 is TGTGCCTCCTTATCCCGGGACAGGTCTACCAATGAGCAGTTCTTC. The encoded protein is CASLSRDRSTNEQFF.

This chain connects TRBV12-3 or TRBV12-4 to TRBJ1-2; 7 bases agree with TRBD1. V gave up 8 bases and J gave up 8 bases; unmatched junction bases: 14. This CDR3 has 14 residues. CDR3 DNA: TGTGCCAGCGGGAGGGGGACAGAGGCTCGGGGCTACACCTTC. It is translated as CASGRGTEARGYTF.

This chain's CDR3 is CASSLTMANTEAFF. CDR3 DNA sequence: TGCGCCAGCAGCTTGACGATGGCGAACACTGAAGCTTTCTTT. The rearrangement joins TRBV5-1 to TRBJ1-1, with unresolved D. Germline lookup yields CDR1 SGHRS and CDR2 YFSETQ. Trimming pared 1 base from V and 1 base from J, leaving 8 bases between. The length of the CDR3 is 14 residues.

This clonotype was observed a single time. V is TRBV15 and J is TRBJ2-2; D is undetermined. Germline loops: CDR1 LNHNV, CDR2 YYDKDF (reference sequence). The V end lost 5 bases, the J end lost 4 bases, and 2 bases lay between the germline ends. There are 11 residues in the CDR3. In nucleotides, the CDR3 is TGTGCCACCAGCGGCACCGGGGAGCTGTTTTTT. Translating gives CATSGTGELFF.

This clonotype was counted only a few times. This chain connects TRBV10-2 to TRBJ1-1; tentatively, D is TRBD1 (6 bases). Trimming removed 7 bases at V and 4 bases at J, with 19 bases between. Germline CDR1 and CDR2: WSHSY and SAAADI. The CDR3 extends over 15 amino acids. CDR3: CASMGHDSRATEAFF. The CDR3 region has the DNA TGCGCCAGCATGGGACATGACAGCAGGGCCACTGAAGCTTTCTTT.

V and J are TRBV18 and TRBJ2-4, with D unresolved. This CDR3 has 13 residues. Per the germline V gene, CDR1 is KGHSH and CDR2 is LQKENI. V was clipped by 2 bases and J by 8 bases, with 10 bases between them. DNA of the CDR3: TGTGCCAGCTCACCAAGCCAAAGGGACATTCAGTACTTC. It encodes CASSPSQRDIQYF.

The chain uses TRBV4-1 and TRBJ1-5; D is undetermined. Germline V CDR1 and CDR2: MGHRA, YSYEKL. The CDR3 spans 15 residues. The V and J ends lost 0 bases and 5 bases respectively, with 11 bases between them. CDR3 DNA: TGCGCCAGCAGCCAAGAATTCCCAGCAGATCAGCCCCAGCATTTT. Protein sequence: CASSQEFPADQPQHF.

The chain combines TRBV12-3 or TRBV12-4 with TRBJ2-7; D unresolved. The ends were cut back, 6 bases at V and 7 bases at J, with 16 bases in the middle. CDR3 length equals 13 residues. CDR3 residues: CASSSLDLREQYF. The CDR3 DNA sequence: TGTGCCAGCAGCTCCCTGGACCTGAGGGAGCAGTACTTC.

The V and J genes are TRBV11-2 and TRBJ2-4; possibly TRBD2 for D (5 bases). Near its end, the DNA agrees better with TRBJ2-7, so the J call may be wrong. CDR1 is SGHAT and CDR2 is FQNNGV in the germline V gene. This CDR3 contains 14 residues. CDR3 sequence reads: CASSFADGVYEQYF. The DNA for the CDR3 is TGTGCCAGCAGCTTCGCCGACGGGGTCTACGAGCAGTACTTC.

The chain couples TRBV5-1 to TRBJ2-7, with 11 nucleotides matching TRBD2. The CDR3 sequence is 16 residues long. The germline V gene encodes CDR1 SGHRS and CDR2 YFSETQ. Germline trimming cut 4 bases from V and 5 bases from J; bases unmatched to any gene: 11. The CDR3 coding sequence is TGCGCCAGCAGCGGAATTAGCGGGGGGGCCGTTGACGAGCAGTACTTC. This sequence encodes CASSGISGGAVDEQYF.

This clonotype was seen a few times. V and J are TRBV29-1 and TRBJ2-7, with a tentative D call TRBD2 (6 bases). The V gene lost 6 bases and the J gene lost 7 bases, with 22 bases spanning the gap. Germline V gene lookup returns CDR1 SQVTM and CDR2 ANQGSEA. The CDR3 spans 14 residues. The CDR3 region has the DNA TGCAGCGTGGGGGAGGTTGGGATGGGCAATGAGCAGTACTTC. It yields the protein CSVGEVGMGNEQYF.

This clonotype was counted at least ten times. The chain joins TRBV20-1 to TRBJ2-7; D is ambiguous. The CDR3 extends over 14 amino acids. Germline values: CDR1 DFQATT, CDR2 SNEGSKA (reference sequence). With 4 bases removed from V and 4 bases from J, the gap between germline ends came to 17 bases. CDR3 residues: CSATVLANTYEQYF. CDR3 DNA sequence: TGCAGTGCTACCGTTCTGGCAAACACATACGAGCAGTACTTC.

To note about this clonotype: At one of its ends the junction is not consistent with the germline gene, which may arise from a read error. The rearrangement joins TRBV30 to TRBJ2-7; a weak D match, TRBD1 (6 bases). The CDR3 spans 13 residues. CDR1 GTSNPN and CDR2 SVGIG come from the germline V gene (reference sequence). The CDR3 is CVWKGGVGYEQYF. CDR3 bases: TGTGTCTGGAAAGGGGGAGTGGGTTACGAGCAGTACTTC.

The CDR3 sequence: CASSPGTVGERALHF. CDR3 DNA: TGTGCCAGCAGTCCTGGGACAGTAGGGGAGCGGGCCCTCCACTTT. V usage is TRBV27 and J usage is TRBJ1-6; TRBD1 agrees at 7 bases. The trim removed 5 bases at V and 14 bases at J, leaving 15 bases unmatched. Looked up from germline, CDR1 is MNHEY and CDR2 is SMNVEV (reference sequence). This CDR3 has 15 amino acids.

Ten or more counts support this clonotype. The chain employs TRBV7-2 and TRBJ2-7; no clear D gene. V lost 1 base, J lost 7 bases, and 14 bases lay in between. The CDR3 runs 14 residues. In germline, CDR1 is SGHTA, CDR2 FQGNSA. Here the CDR3 reads CASSLVPSLDEQYF. For the CDR3, the DNA is TGTGCCAGCAGCTTAGTTCCCAGTTTGGATGAGCAGTACTTC.

This clonotype was seen a few times. This may be a read error: a much more frequent sequence differs by one nucleotide. The V call is TRBV7-2, the J call TRBJ2-7; D unclear. Germline CDR1 and CDR2: SGHTA and FQGNSA. The length of the CDR3 is 12 residues. Between the trimmed V and J ends, which lost 5 bases and 7 bases, there was a span of 12 bases. Written as DNA, the CDR3 is TGTGCCAGCAGCCTTCAGCCCCCGGAGCAGTACTTC. This codes for CASSLQPPEQYF.

The chain is built from TRBV4-3 and TRBJ2-6; D unresolved. CDR1 LGHNA and CDR2 YSLEER come from the germline V gene. This CDR3 is built from 16 residues. The V end was cut by 4 bases, the J end by 2 bases, with 12 bases between. This chain's CDR3 is CASSREHSAGANVLTF. The CDR3 DNA is TGCGCCAGCAGCCGGGAACATTCCGCTGGGGCCAACGTCCTGACTTTC.

The chain uses TRBV18 and TRBJ2-1; possibly TRBD1 or TRBD2 for D (6 bases each). CDR1 KGHSH and CDR2 LQKENI come from the germline V gene. CDR3 size: 14 residues. Trimming removed 3 bases from V and 5 bases from J, with 11 bases in between. CDR3 sequence reads: CASSPRGADNEQFF. The CDR3 DNA reads as TGTGCCAGCTCACCTAGGGGGGCAGACAATGAGCAGTTCTTC.

The chain combines TRBV9 with TRBJ2-5; TRBD1 matches at 9 bases. There are 19 residues in the CDR3. CDR1 SGDLS and CDR2 YYNGEE come from the germline V gene. V trimming: 4 bases; J trimming: 11 bases; junction bases outside the gene matches: 27. CDR3 DNA sequence: TGTGCCAGCAGCCCATGGGGAGGGACAGGGACTGCTGGGGACAATGAGCAGTACTTC. It specifies CASSPWGGTGTAGDNEQYF.

This chain connects TRBV10-3 to TRBJ2-1; D is unresolved. Germline loops: CDR1 ENHRY, CDR2 SYGVKD. Trimming removed 7 bases at V and 7 bases at J, with 14 bases between. The CDR3 runs to 13 residues. The CDR3: CAITGDMGNEQFF. DNA for the CDR3: TGTGCCATCACAGGAGATATGGGGAATGAGCAGTTCTTC.

This clonotype was picked up a small number of times. The V call is TRBV20-1, the J call TRBJ2-3; possible D gene TRBD1, 7 bases. Germline loops: CDR1 DFQATT, CDR2 SNEGSKA (reference sequence). CDR3 length: 13 residues. V gave up 4 bases and J gave up 5 bases, with 13 bases separating them. The CDR3 nucleotides read TGCAGTGCTACGGGGGCAGGGGGAGATACGCAGTATTTT. This gives the protein CSATGAGGDTQYF.

In this sample, this clonotype turned up a few times. J is TRBJ2-6 and V is TRBV24-1; D unclear. This CDR3 spans 16 amino acids. CDR1 and CDR2 (germline): KGHDR, SFDVKD. With 3 bases removed from V and 4 bases from J, the gap between germline ends came to 12 bases. The CDR3 region is CATSDPGLGGANVLTF. For the CDR3, the DNA is TGTGCCACCAGTGATCCTGGCCTAGGGGGGGCCAACGTCCTGACTTTC.

CDR3 sequence (DNA): TGTGCCAGCAAGCGTCGCCATAGGGGGGGACAGTATAATTCACCCCTCCACTTT. Protein product: CASKRRHRGGQYNSPLHF. The chain is built from TRBV6-1 and TRBJ1-6; 7 bases match TRBD1. With V trimmed by 7 bases and J by 4 bases, 16 bases remained unmatched. The CDR3 spans 18 residues. The germline V gene has CDR1 MNHNS and CDR2 SASEGT.

The CDR3 here is CASSPHGRVNGGELFF. The CDR3 DNA follows: TGTGCCAGCAGCCCACACGGGAGGGTAAATGGCGGGGAGCTGTTTTTT. The J gene is TRBJ2-2, the V gene TRBV7-2, with 8 bases fitting TRBD2. From germline, CDR1 is SGHTA and CDR2 FQGNSA. The CDR3 covers 16 residues. The V and J ends lost 5 bases and 7 bases, in that order; junction bases with no gene match: 12.

At least ten counts were recorded for this clonotype. The rearrangement uses TRBV5-1 and TRBJ2-4; D unresolved. V was cut by 4 bases and J by 0 bases, with 17 bases left in between. The CDR3 runs 17 residues. Germline V gene lookup returns CDR1 SGHRS and CDR2 YFSETQ. CDR3 sequence reads: CASSPLVSEQAKNIQYF. CDR3 nucleotide sequence: TGCGCCAGCAGCCCTCTTGTTTCGGAGCAAGCCAAAAACATTCAGTACTTC.

The chain uses TRBV5-6 and TRBJ2-7; D is ambiguous. Trimming shortened V by 2 bases and J by 7 bases, and 13 bases separated the two germline ends. CDR1 is SGHDT, CDR2 YYEEEE, per germline. The CDR3 has 13 residues. CDR3 sequence: CASSFNPLGEQYF. CDR3 nucleotides: TGTGCCAGCAGCTTCAATCCGCTTGGGGAGCAGTACTTC.

This chain uses TRBV2 with TRBJ1-1; D not resolved. CDR1 is SNHLY and CDR2 is FYNNEI in the germline V gene. Trimming removed 4 bases from V and 0 bases from J, with 9 bases in between. The CDR3 length is 14 residues. CDR3: CASSGEVMNTEAFF. CDR3 nucleotides: TGTGCCAGCAGTGGCGAAGTGATGAACACTGAAGCTTTCTTT.